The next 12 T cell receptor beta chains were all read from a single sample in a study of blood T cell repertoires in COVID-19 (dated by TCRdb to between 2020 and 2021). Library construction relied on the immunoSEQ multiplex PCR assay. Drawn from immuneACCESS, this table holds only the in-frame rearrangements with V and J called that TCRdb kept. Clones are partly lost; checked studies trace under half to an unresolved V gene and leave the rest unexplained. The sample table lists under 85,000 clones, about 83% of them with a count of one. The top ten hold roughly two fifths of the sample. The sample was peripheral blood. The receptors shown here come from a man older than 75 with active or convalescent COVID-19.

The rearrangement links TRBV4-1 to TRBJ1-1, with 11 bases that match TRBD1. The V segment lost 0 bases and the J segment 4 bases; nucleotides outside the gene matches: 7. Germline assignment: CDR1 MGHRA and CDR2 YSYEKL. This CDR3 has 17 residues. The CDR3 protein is CASSQDIGQGAITEAFF. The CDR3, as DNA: TGCGCCAGCAGCCAAGATATCGGACAGGGGGCGATCACTGAAGCTTTCTTT.

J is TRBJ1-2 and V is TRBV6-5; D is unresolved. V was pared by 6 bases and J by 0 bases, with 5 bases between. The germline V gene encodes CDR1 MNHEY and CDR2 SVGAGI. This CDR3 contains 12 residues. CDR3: CASSPSNYGYTF. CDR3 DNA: TGTGCCAGCAGCCCATCTAACTATGGCTACACCTTC.

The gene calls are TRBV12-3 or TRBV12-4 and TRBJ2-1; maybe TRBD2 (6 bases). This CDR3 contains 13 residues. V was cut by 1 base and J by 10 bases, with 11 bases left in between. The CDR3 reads CASSLEVGREQFF. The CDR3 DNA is TGTGCCAGCAGTTTAGAGGTTGGGAGGGAGCAGTTCTTC.

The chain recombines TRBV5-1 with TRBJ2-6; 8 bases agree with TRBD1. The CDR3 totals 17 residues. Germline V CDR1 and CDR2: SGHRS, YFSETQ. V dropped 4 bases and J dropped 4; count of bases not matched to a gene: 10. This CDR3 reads CASSVYSGGSGANVLTF. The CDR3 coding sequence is TGCGCCAGCAGCGTATACTCAGGGGGCTCCGGGGCCAACGTCCTGACTTTC.

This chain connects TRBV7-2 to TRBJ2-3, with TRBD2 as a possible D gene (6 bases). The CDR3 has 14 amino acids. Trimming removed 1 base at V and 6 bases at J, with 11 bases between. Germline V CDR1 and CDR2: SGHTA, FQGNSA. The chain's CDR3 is CASSLVGRMDTQYF. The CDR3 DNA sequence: TGTGCCAGCAGCTTAGTAGGGAGGATGGATACGCAGTATTTT.

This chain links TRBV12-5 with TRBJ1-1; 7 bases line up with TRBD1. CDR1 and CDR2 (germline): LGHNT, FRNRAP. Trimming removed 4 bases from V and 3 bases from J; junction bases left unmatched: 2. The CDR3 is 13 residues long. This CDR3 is CASGWGTDTEAFF. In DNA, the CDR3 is TGTGCTAGTGGTTGGGGGACAGACACTGAAGCTTTCTTT. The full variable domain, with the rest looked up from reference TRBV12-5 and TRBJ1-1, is DARVTQTPRHKVTEMGQEVTMRCQPILGHNTVFWYRQTMMQGLELLAYFRNRAPLDDSGMPKDRFSAEMPDATLATLKIQPSEPRDSAVYFCASGWGTDTEAFFGQGTRLTVV.

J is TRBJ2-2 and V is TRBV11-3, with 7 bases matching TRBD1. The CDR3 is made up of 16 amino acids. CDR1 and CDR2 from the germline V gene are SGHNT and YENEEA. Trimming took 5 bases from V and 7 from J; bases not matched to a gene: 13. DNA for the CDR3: TGTGCCAGCAGCATAGTGACAGGGTCGGTCGGCGGGGAGCTGTTTTTT. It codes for CASSIVTGSVGGELFF.

This chain's CDR3 is CATSESGGPNTGELFF. The DNA for the CDR3 is TGTGCCACCAGTGAGAGCGGGGGGCCGAACACCGGGGAGCTGTTTTTT. The J gene is TRBJ2-2, the V gene TRBV24-1; 9 bases match TRBD2. CDR1 and CDR2 (germline): KGHDR, SFDVKD. J was trimmed by 0 bases and V by 4 bases; bases with no gene match: 2. CDR3 size: 16 residues.

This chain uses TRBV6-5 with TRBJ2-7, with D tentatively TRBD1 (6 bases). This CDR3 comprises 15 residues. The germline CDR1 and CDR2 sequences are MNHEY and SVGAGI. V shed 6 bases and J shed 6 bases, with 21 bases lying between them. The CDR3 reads CASRAPGRGPGEQYF. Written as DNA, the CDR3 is TGTGCCAGCAGAGCCCCGGGCAGGGGTCCGGGCGAGCAGTACTTC.

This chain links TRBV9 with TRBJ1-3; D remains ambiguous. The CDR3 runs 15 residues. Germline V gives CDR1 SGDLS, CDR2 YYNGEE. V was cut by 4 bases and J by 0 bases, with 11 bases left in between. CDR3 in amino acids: CASSPGVSSGNTIYF. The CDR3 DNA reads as TGTGCCAGCAGCCCCGGGGTGAGCTCTGGAAACACCATATATTTT.

The CDR3 is CASSPVGAHKGIQYF. CDR3 bases: TGTGCCAGCAGTCCCGTGGGGGCGCACAAGGGCATTCAGTACTTC. The chain combines TRBV6-2 or TRBV6-3 with TRBJ2-4, with a tentative D call TRBD1 (6 bases). The length of the CDR3 is 15 residues. V was shortened by 5 bases and J by 9 bases, with 20 bases between the two germline ends. The germline gives CDR1 MNHEY, CDR2 SVGEGT.

CDR3 sequence (DNA): TGTGCCAGTAGTACCTACAGGGGGCGGAAGACCCAGTACTTC. It codes for CASSTYRGRKTQYF. The gene calls are TRBV19 and TRBJ2-5; 9 nucleotides align to TRBD1. Trimming took 4 bases from V and 6 from J; bases not matched to a gene: 6. Germline V gene data show CDR1 as LNHDA and CDR2 as SQIVND (reference sequence). The CDR3 sequence is 14 residues long.